The 15 T cell receptor beta chains below all came from one sample that was sequenced in a study of Graves' ophthalmopathy and Graves' hyperthyroidism. RNA transcripts yielded amplified TCR beta CDR3 regions. In the first round, RT-PCR was carried out with HTBI primers, and a multiplex PCR formed the second round. TCRdb re-analysed the multiplex PCR reads in MiXCR, keeping a single row per CDR3 protein. The sample has fewer than 600,000 distinct CDR3 sequences, approximately 14% seen once. Sequenced material: blood. These receptors all come from a woman aged 30 to 39 with Graves' ophthalmopathy.

CDR3 loop: CASSVAVVGTEAFF. The DNA of the CDR3 is TGTGCCAGCAGCGTAGCGGTGGTGGGCACTGAAGCTTTCTTT. J is TRBJ1-1 and V is TRBV9; D is ambiguous. CDR1 and CDR2 (germline): SGDLS, YYNGEE. V lost 0 bases and J 4 bases, leaving 10 bases between the germline ends. This CDR3 has 14 residues.

On this clonotype itself: One base away lies a much larger clone, so this may be a sequencing read error. This likely comes from a read error, as the CDR3 has no conserved phenylalanine or tryptophan at its end. The chain couples TRBV24-1 to TRBJ2-7; either TRBD1 or TRBD2 may fit D (6 bases each). Germline CDR1 and CDR2: KGHDR and SFDVKD. V lost 4 bases and J lost 1, with 13 bases in between. The CDR3 runs to 15 residues. The CDR3 region has the DNA TGTGCCACCAGTGAAGGGCGGGGACATTCCTACGAGCAGTACTAC. As protein: CATSEGRGHSYEQYY.

This clonotype was detected many times. CDR3 DNA: TGTGCCAGTAGCCACGGGCAGGTCGAGCAGTACTTC. Translating it yields CASSHGQVEQYF. The rearrangement uses TRBV6-2 or TRBV6-3 and TRBJ2-7; D is uncertain. The germline gives CDR1 MNHEY, CDR2 SVGEGT. The length of the CDR3 is 12 residues. V gave up 9 bases and J gave up 6 bases, with 15 bases separating them.

This clonotype was picked up many times. The chain links TRBV27 to TRBJ2-2, with D hard to call. The CDR3 loop spans 13 amino acids. The germline V gene has CDR1 MNHEY and CDR2 SMNVEV (reference sequence). V lost 3 bases, J lost 4 bases, and 6 bases lay in between. Here the CDR3 DNA reads TGTGCCAGCAGTTTTGGCTTCACCGGGGAGCTGTTTTTT. It is translated as CASSFGFTGELFF.

This clonotype showed up just a few times. V usage is TRBV9 and J usage is TRBJ2-2; D gene ambiguous. V was shortened by 5 bases and J by 0 bases, with 8 bases between the two germline ends. The CDR3 sequence is 14 residues long. Germline CDR1 is SGDLS and CDR2 is YYNGEE. In nucleotides, the CDR3 is TGTGCCAGCAGGGCAGAGCCGAACACCGGGGAGCTGTTTTTT. This codes for CASRAEPNTGELFF. The variable domain in full, completed from reference TRBV9 and TRBJ2-2, reads DSGVTQTPKHLITATGQRVTLRCSPRSGDLSVYWYQQSLDQGLQFLIQYYNGEERAKGNILERFSAQQFPDLHSELNLSSLELGDSALYFCASRAEPNTGELFFGEGSRLTVL.

This clonotype was counted ten times or more. The gene calls are TRBV12-3 or TRBV12-4 and TRBJ1-5, with 7 positions matching TRBD1. Unmatched junction bases numbered 4, after V lost 5 bases and J lost 3 bases. The CDR3 is 14 amino acids. In nucleotides, the CDR3 is TGTGCCAGCAGTCGACAGGGCCCCAATCAGCCCCAGCATTTT. Translated: CASSRQGPNQPQHF.

This clonotype was seen at least ten times. V is TRBV20-1 and J is TRBJ2-3; 8 nucleotides align to TRBD2. The CDR3 length is 15 residues. The trim removed 2 bases at V and 0 bases at J, leaving 4 bases unmatched. Germline-derived CDR1 and CDR2 are DFQATT and SNEGSKA (reference sequence). In DNA form, the CDR3 reads TGCAGTGCTAGACGTAGCGGGGTTAGCACAGATACGCAGTATTTT. The encoded protein is CSARRSGVSTDTQYF.

This clonotype was counted a few times. This chain links TRBV6-2 or TRBV6-3 with TRBJ1-6; tentatively, D is TRBD1 (5 bases). V was cut by 0 bases and J by 3 bases, with 15 bases left in between. The CDR3 totals 18 residues. Germline loops: CDR1 MNHEY, CDR2 SVGEGT. The CDR3 sequence is CASSYSPGGINYNSPLHF. CDR3 nucleotide sequence: TGTGCCAGCAGTTACTCCCCGGGGGGGATTAACTATAATTCACCCCTCCACTTT.

The sample holds many counts of this clonotype. The J gene is TRBJ2-7, the V gene TRBV6-5; D may be TRBD1 or TRBD2 (5 bases each). V was shortened by 6 bases and J by 3 bases, with 15 bases between the two germline ends. The CDR3 consists of 14 residues. From germline, CDR1 is MNHEY and CDR2 SVGAGI. The CDR3 DNA is TGTGCCAGCAGGTACCAGGGACGGATCTACGAGCAGTACTTC. It codes for CASRYQGRIYEQYF.

Many counts were recorded for this clonotype. The chain couples TRBV9 to TRBJ2-7; TRBD2 matches at 7 bases. CDR3 length: 15 residues. After removal of 0 bases from V and 3 bases from J, the junction contained 6 bases not matched to a gene. CDR1 is SGDLS, CDR2 YYNGEE, per germline. This chain's CDR3 is CASSVDPGGDYEQYF. DNA for the CDR3: TGTGCCAGCAGCGTAGATCCGGGAGGAGACTACGAGCAGTACTTC. The full variable domain, its missing parts supplied by reference TRBV9 and TRBJ2-7, is DSGVTQTPKHLITATGQRVTLRCSPRSGDLSVYWYQQSLDQGLQFLIQYYNGEERAKGNILERFSAQQFPDLHSELNLSSLELGDSALYFCASSVDPGGDYEQYFGPGTRLTVT.

This clonotype was found many times. This chain joins TRBV6-2 or TRBV6-3 and TRBJ2-7; D is ambiguous. V was shortened by 4 bases and J by 4 bases, with 8 bases between the two germline ends. Germline V lookup: CDR1 MNHEY, CDR2 SVGEGT. The CDR3 extends over 12 amino acids. The CDR3 DNA is TGTGCCAGCAGTTCCTCGAGGTACGAGCAGTACTTC. This codes for CASSSSRYEQYF.

The chain has TRBV24-1 and TRBJ1-2; 7 bases fit TRBD1. The CDR3 loop spans 17 amino acids. Germline lookup yields CDR1 KGHDR and CDR2 SFDVKD. The V gene end was trimmed by 3 bases and the J gene end by 1 base; junction bases not matched to a gene: 10. CDR3 protein: CATSDPGTVGGNYGYTF. In DNA, the CDR3 is TGTGCCACCAGTGATCCCGGGACAGTCGGTGGTAACTATGGCTACACCTTC.

At least ten counts were recorded for this clonotype. The chain employs TRBV24-1 and TRBJ2-2; 7 nucleotides align to TRBD1. Germline V lookup: CDR1 KGHDR, CDR2 SFDVKD. The CDR3 spans 15 residues. Unmatched junction bases numbered 4, after V lost 4 bases and J lost 3 bases. CDR3 loop: CATSDPGQYTGELFF. The CDR3 DNA reads as TGTGCCACCAGTGACCCGGGACAGTACACCGGGGAGCTGTTTTTT.

Ten or more counts support this clonotype. V gene TRBV7-3 combines with J gene TRBJ2-4; possible D gene TRBD1, 6 bases. CDR3 length equals 13 residues. The V gene lost 1 base and the J gene lost 7 bases, with 8 bases spanning the gap. Germline V lookup: CDR1 SGHTA, CDR2 FQGTGA. For the CDR3, the DNA is TGTGCCAGCAGCTTAAGCCAGGGGAACATTCAGTACTTC. Translating gives CASSLSQGNIQYF.

This clonotype was recorded many times. This clone may be a read error of a much larger clone one base away. Here the CDR3 reads CASSYVNTEAFF. The CDR3 DNA sequence: TGTGCCAGCAGTTACGTGAACACTGAAGCTTTCTTT. The chain has TRBV6-5 and TRBJ1-1, with D uncertain. The CDR3 is made up of 12 amino acids. Trimming removed 2 bases at V and 0 bases at J, with 1 base between. Germline-derived CDR1 and CDR2 are MNHEY and SVGAGI.